This T cell receptor (beta chain) is from a study of blood T cell repertoires in COVID-19 (dated by TCRdb to the early 2020s). For the wider study: Samples from collaborators originated in the United States, Italy and Spain and spanned both the acute and convalescent phases of COVID-19. The repertoires were made available in a free public database intended to serve as a resource for research on the immune response to SARS-CoV-2. Deeply sampled blood TCRbeta repertoires from subjects exposed to, actively infected with, or recovered from COVID-19 were included in the dataset. A de-identified subject ID, COVID-19 status, age in years and sex were almost always included in the sample metadata. Where available, HLA class I and class II types were taken from metadata supplied by the sample provider and were not determined by assay-based typing. The samples were drawn from the first 160 participants of the ongoing ImmuneRACE study and from more than 1,000 subjects provided by 6 global collaborators. The prospective study material was composed of cDNA or gDNA derived from T cells, B-cell-depleted T cells, or PBMCs. General conclusions and limits of the study: The amount of clinical and demographic metadata varied by source and participant and was provided uncurated.

TCRbeta CDR3 regions were amplified from genomic DNA by means of the immunoSEQ Assay, a bias-controlled multiplex PCR. As for the original processing: Within the assay, amplification of reference gene primers was used to estimate how many nucleated cells each sample contained. Sequence reads were collapsed and filtered to measure the absolute abundance of every unique TCRbeta CDR3 rearrangement. For each sample, productive Simpson clonality was calculated by taking the square root of Simpson's diversity index across productive rearrangements. TCRdb stores this immuneACCESS table with in-frame sequences only. Part of the clones is absent; in the studies checked, under half of the shortfall reflects unresolved V genes, and no reason is known for the rest. That table gives V, J and clone size, and the DNA gave D and trimming. Within this sample are under 45,000 clones, with about nine tenths of them counted one time only. Of the sample, 0.3% to 0.45% falls within the top ten clones.

Each collaborating institution followed its own protocols to collect whole blood in K2EDTA tubes. Collaborator samples were shipped for TCRbeta analysis as frozen whole blood, isolated PBMCs, or DNA extracted from either sample type. The CDR3 spans 13 residues, from the cysteine through the phenylalanine. Just CDR3 DNA is preserved here, 39 bases in frame from base 1. According to the germline V gene (reference sequence), CDR1 reads LNHDA and CDR2 reads SQIVND. The junction shows trimming of 2 bases on V and 1 base on J, plus 6 bases between the germline ends. Details on this clone: There is no known antigen for this receptor. Within one base of it there is no much larger clone, and no base qualities were kept.

This clonotype was sampled from a human donor in a cohort sampled during active COVID-19. The source material was peripheral blood. The receptor chain draws on TRBV19 and TRBJ2-7; the D gene is unclear. CDR3 sequence: CASSIKLSYEQYF. The nucleotides read TGTGCCAGTAGTATAAAGCTTTCCTACGAGCAGTACTTC.